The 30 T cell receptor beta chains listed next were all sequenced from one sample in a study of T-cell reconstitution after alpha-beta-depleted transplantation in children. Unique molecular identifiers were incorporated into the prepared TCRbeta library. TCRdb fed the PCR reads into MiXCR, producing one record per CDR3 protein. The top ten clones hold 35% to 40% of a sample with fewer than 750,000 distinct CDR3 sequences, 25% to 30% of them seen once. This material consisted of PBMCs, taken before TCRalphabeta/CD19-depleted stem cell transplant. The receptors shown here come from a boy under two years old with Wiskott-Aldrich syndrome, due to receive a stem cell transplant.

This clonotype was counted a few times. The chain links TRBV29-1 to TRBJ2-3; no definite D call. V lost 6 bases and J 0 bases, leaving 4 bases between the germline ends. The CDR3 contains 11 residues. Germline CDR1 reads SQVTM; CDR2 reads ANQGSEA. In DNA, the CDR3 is TGCAGCGTGCGTAGCACAGATACGCAGTATTTT. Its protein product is CSVRSTDTQYF.

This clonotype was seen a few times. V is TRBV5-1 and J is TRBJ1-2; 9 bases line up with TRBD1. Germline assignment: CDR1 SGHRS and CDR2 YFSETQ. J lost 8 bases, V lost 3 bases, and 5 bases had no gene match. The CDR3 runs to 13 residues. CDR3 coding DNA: TGCGCCAGCAGCTGGGGACAGGGTGACGGCTACACCTTC. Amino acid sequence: CASSWGQGDGYTF.

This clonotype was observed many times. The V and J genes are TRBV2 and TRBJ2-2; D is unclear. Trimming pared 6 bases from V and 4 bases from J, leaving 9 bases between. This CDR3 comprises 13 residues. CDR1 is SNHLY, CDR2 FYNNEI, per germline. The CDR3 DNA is TGTGCCAGCAGACCATCTCCCACCGGGGAGCTGTTTTTT. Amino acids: CASRPSPTGELFF.

Here the CDR3 reads CASSLTAGRYEQFF. CDR3 DNA: TGTGCCAGCAGTTTAACTGCGGGAAGGTATGAGCAGTTCTTC. The rearrangement joins TRBV12-3 or TRBV12-4 to TRBJ2-1, with D tentatively TRBD2 (6 bases). The CDR3 totals 14 residues. The germline V and J ends were trimmed by 2 bases and 8 bases, with 13 bases remaining between them.

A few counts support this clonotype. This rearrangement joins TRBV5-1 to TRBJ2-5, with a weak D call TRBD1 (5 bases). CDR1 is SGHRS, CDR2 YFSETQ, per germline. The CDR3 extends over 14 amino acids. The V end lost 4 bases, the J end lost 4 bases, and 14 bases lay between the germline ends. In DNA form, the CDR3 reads TGCGCCAGCAGCCCAGGGAAAAAAGGAGAGACCCAGTACTTC. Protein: CASSPGKKGETQYF. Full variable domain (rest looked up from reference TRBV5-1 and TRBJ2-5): KAGVTQTPRYLIKTRGQQVTLSCSPISGHRSVSWYQQTPGQGLQFLFEYFSETQRNKGNFPGRFSGRQFSNSRSEMNVSTLELGDSALYLCASSPGKKGETQYFGPGTRLLVL.

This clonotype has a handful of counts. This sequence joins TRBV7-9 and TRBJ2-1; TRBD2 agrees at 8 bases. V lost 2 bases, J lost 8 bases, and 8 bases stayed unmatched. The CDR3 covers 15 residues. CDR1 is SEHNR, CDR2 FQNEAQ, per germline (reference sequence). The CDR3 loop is CASSLLREGLYEQFF. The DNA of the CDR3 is TGTGCCAGCAGCTTACTCCGGGAGGGCCTTTATGAGCAGTTCTTC.

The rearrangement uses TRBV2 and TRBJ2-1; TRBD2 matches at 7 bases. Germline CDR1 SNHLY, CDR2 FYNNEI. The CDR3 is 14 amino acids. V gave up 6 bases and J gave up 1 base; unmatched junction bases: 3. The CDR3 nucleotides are TGTGCCAGCAGGGAGGGAGGGTCCTACAATGAGCAGTTCTTC. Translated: CASREGGSYNEQFF.

The CDR3 DNA follows: TGCGCCAGCAGCACAGGACTAGCGGGATTTTCAATCTACGAGCAGTACTTC. Translating it yields CASSTGLAGFSIYEQYF. V gene TRBV5-1 combines with J gene TRBJ2-7, with TRBD2 identical over 12 bases. The length of the CDR3 is 17 residues. V dropped 4 bases and J dropped 3; count of bases not matched to a gene: 11. The germline CDR1 and CDR2 sequences are SGHRS and YFSETQ.

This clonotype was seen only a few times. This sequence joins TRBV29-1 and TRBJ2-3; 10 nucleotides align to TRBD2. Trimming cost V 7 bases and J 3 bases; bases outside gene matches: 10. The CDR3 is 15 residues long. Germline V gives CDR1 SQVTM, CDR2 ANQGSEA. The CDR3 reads CSAQILAGRTDTQYF. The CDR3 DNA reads TGCAGCGCGCAGATACTAGCGGGGAGGACAGATACGCAGTATTTT.

The CDR3 sequence: CSAGGSSTYNEQFF. In DNA, the CDR3 is TGCAGCGCTGGAGGCAGCTCGACCTACAATGAGCAGTTCTTC. The J gene is TRBJ2-1, the V gene TRBV29-1, with D perhaps matching TRBD2 (5 bases). With 7 bases removed from V and 2 bases from J, the gap between germline ends came to 15 bases. CDR1 and CDR2 from the germline V gene are SQVTM and ANQGSEA. The CDR3 runs to 14 residues.

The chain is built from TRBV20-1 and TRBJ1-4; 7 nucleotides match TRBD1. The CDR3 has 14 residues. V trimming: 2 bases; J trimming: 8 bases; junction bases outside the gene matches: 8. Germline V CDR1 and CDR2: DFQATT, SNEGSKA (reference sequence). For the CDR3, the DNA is TGCAGTGCTAGACATTACAGGGGTGACGAAAAACTGTTTTTT. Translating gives CSARHYRGDEKLFF.

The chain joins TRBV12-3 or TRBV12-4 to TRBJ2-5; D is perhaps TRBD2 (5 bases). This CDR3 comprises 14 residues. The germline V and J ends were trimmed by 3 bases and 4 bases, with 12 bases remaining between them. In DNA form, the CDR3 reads TGTGCCAGCAGTTTTCGGCCTAGCCGAGAGACCCAGTACTTC. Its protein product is CASSFRPSRETQYF.

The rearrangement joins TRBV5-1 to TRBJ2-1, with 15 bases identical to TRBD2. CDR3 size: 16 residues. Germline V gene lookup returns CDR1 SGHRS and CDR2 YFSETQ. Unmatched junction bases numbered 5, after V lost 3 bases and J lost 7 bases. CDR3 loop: CASSSGLAGGPNEQFF. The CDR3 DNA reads TGCGCCAGCAGCTCTGGACTAGCGGGAGGGCCTAATGAGCAGTTCTTC.

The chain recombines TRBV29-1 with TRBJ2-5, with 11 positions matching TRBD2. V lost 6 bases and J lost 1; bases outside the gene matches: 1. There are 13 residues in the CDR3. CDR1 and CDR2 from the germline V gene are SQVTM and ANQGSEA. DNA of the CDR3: TGCAGCGTGACTAGCGGGGTCCAAGAGACCCAGTACTTC. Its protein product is CSVTSGVQETQYF.

The CDR3: CASSEGLGTDTQYF. The CDR3, as DNA: TGCGCCAGCAGTGAGGGGTTGGGCACAGATACGCAGTATTTT. J is TRBJ2-3 and V is TRBV10-2, with no clear D. This CDR3 is 14 amino acids long. V shed 2 bases and J shed 1 base, with 7 bases lying between them. Germline loops: CDR1 WSHSY, CDR2 SAAADI.

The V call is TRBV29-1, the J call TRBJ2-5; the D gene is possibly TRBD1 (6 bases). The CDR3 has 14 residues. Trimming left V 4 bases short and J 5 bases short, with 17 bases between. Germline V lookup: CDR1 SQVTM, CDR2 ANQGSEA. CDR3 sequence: CSVAHRDTKETQYF. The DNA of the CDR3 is TGCAGCGTTGCGCACAGGGACACGAAGGAGACCCAGTACTTC.

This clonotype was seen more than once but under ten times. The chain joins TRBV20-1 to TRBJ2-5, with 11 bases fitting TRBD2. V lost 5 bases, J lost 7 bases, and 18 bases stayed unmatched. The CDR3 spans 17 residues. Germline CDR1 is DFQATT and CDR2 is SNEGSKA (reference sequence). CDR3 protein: CSAQVPTPTSGGGTQYF. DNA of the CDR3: TGCAGTGCTCAAGTTCCCACTCCAACTAGCGGGGGTGGGACCCAGTACTTC.

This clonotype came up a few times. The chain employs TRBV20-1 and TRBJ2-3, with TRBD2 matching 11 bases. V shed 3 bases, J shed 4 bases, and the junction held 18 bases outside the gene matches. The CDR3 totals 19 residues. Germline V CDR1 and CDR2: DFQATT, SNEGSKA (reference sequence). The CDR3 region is CSARGWQLRLAGNPDTQYF. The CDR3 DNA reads TGCAGTGCTAGGGGTTGGCAGCTAAGACTAGCGGGAAATCCAGATACGCAGTATTTT.

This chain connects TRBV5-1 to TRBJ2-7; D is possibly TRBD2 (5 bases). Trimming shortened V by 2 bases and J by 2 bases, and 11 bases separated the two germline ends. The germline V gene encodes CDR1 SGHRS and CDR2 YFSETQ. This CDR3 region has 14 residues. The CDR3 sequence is CASSFWTGPYEQYF. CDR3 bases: TGCGCCAGCAGCTTCTGGACTGGCCCCTACGAGCAGTACTTC.

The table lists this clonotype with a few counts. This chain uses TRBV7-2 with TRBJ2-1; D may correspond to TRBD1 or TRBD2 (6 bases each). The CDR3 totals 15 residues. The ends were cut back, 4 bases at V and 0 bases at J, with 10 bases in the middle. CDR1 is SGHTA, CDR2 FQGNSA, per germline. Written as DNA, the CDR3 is TGTGCCAGCAGCTCCGGGGGCGGCTCCTACAATGAGCAGTTCTTC. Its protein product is CASSSGGGSYNEQFF.

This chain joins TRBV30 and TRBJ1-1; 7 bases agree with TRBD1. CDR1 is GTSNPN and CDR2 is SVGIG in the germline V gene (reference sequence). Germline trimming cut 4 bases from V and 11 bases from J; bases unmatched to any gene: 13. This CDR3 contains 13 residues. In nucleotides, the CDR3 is TGTGCCTGGAACACCGGGACAGCCGTGGAGGCTTTCTTT. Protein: CAWNTGTAVEAFF.

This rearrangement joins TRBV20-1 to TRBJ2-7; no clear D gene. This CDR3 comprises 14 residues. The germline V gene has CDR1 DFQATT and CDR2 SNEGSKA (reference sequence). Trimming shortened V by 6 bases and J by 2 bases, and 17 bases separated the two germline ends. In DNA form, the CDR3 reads TGCAGTGCCGAGCCCCGGATCGGCCCCTACGAGCAGTACTTC. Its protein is CSAEPRIGPYEQYF.

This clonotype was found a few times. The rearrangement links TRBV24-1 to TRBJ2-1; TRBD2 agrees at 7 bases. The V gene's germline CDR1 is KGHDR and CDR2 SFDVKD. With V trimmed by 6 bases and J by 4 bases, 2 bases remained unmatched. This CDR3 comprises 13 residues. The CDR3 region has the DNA TGTGCCACCAGTCAGCGGGGATACAATGAGCAGTTCTTC. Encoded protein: CATSQRGYNEQFF.

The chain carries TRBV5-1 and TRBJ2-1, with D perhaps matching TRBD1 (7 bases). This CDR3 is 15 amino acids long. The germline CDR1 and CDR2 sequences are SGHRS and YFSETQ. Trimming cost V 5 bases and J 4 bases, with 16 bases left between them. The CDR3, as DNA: TGCGCCAGCAGTCAAGGGGGCGCGGGGTACAATGAGCAGTTCTTC. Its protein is CASSQGGAGYNEQFF. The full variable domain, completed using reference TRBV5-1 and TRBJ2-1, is KAGVTQTPRYLIKTRGQQVTLSCSPISGHRSVSWYQQTPGQGLQFLFEYFSETQRNKGNFPGRFSGRQFSNSRSEMNVSTLELGDSALYLCASSQGGAGYNEQFFGPGTRLTVL.

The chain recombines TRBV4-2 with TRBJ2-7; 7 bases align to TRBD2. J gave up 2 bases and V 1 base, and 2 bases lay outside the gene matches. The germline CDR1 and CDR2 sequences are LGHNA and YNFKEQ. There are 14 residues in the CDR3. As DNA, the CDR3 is TGTGCCAGCAGCCAAGTTGCGGGAGCCTACGAGCAGTACTTC. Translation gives CASSQVAGAYEQYF.

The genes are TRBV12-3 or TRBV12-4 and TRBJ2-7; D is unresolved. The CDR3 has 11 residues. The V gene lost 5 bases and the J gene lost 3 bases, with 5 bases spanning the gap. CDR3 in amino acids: CASSTDYEQYF. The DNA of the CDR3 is TGTGCCAGCAGTACTGACTACGAGCAGTACTTC.

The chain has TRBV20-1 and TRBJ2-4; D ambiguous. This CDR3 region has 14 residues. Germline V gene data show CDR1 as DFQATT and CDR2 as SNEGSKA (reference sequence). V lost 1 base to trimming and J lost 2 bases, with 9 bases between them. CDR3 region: CSARVEPTKNIQYF. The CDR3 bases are TGCAGTGCTAGAGTCGAACCTACCAAAAACATTCAGTACTTC.

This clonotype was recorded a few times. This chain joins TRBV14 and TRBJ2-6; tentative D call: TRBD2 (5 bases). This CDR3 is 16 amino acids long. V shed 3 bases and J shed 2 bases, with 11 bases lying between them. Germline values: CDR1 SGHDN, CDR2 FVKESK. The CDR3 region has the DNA TGTGCCAGCAGCCATGAGGTAGCGACTGGGGCCAACGTCCTGACTTTC. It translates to CASSHEVATGANVLTF.

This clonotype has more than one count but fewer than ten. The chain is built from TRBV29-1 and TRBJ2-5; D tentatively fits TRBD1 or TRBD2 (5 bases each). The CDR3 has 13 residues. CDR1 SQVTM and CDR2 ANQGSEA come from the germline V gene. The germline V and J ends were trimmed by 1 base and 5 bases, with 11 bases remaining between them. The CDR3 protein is CSVEGGAGETQYF. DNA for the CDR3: TGCAGCGTTGAAGGAGGGGCCGGGGAGACCCAGTACTTC.

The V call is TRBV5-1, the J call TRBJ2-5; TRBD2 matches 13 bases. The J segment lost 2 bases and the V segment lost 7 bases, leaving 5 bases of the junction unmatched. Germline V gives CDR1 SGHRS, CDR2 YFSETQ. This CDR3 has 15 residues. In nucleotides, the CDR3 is TGCGCCAGCCGACTAGCGGGAGGCCGACAAGAGACCCAGTACTTC. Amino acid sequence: CASRLAGGRQETQYF.